This TCR beta chain was obtained from a study of blood T cell dynamics during melanoma immunotherapy. The overall study: Patients with metastatic melanoma got pembrolizumab or nivolumab-ipilimumab as first-line care.

For sorted CD8+ subsets, all extracted DNA was loaded. TCRdb's copy holds only in-frame clones and misses some; the assay was immunoSEQ multiplex PCR. The table has 15,000 to 20,000 clones, approximately 94% seen once; the top ten hold under 0.25%. The sample holds one count of this clone. The V end lost 9 bases, the J end lost 6 bases, and 15 bases lay between the germline ends. The V gene's germline CDR1 is SNHLY and CDR2 FYNNEI. The CDR3 has 12 amino acids. Specified time point: week 3, after first cycle of checkpoint inhibitor. Patients with prior systemic cancer treatment, concomitant immunosuppressants, or other active malignancies were excluded.

The source material was effector memory CD8+ T cells from blood, sampled from a patient treated with checkpoint blockade. This chain uses TRBV2 with TRBJ2-7; possibly TRBD2 for D (5 bases). This sequence originates from a human donor with melanoma. The CDR3 protein is CARLSGEGEQYF. The CDR3 DNA reads TGTGCCAGACTGTCCGGGGAAGGCGAGCAGTACTTC. Supplemented by reference TRBV2 and TRBJ2-7, the full variable domain reads EPEVTQTPSHQVTQMGQEVILRCVPISNHLYFYWYRQILGQKVEFLVSFYNNEISEKSEIFDDQFSVERPDGSNFTLKIRSTKLEDSAMYFCARLSGEGEQYFGPGTRLTVT.